Each of the 9 T cell receptor beta chains below was sequenced from the same sample in a study of OX40 agonist ivuxolimab in advanced cancers. The data were produced by immunoSEQ multiplex PCR, yet TCRdb's version contains in-frame clones alone and is incomplete. The sample lists tens of thousands of clones, approximately 78% occurring once. The sample here was CD4+ or CD8+ T cells sorted from blood, taken in a trial of the OX40 agonist ivuxolimab. The receptors here all came from an adult with an advanced solid tumor such as melanoma, head and neck, liver or kidney cancer.

The rearrangement uses TRBV6-5 and TRBJ1-2; D is possibly TRBD1 (6 bases). The CDR3 covers 14 residues. V lost 8 bases and J 0 bases, leaving 13 bases between the germline ends. Germline CDR1 is MNHEY and CDR2 is SVGAGI. The CDR3 protein is CASAPTGANYGYTF. DNA for the CDR3: TGTGCCAGCGCCCCGACAGGAGCTAACTATGGCTACACCTTC.

The chain joins TRBV27 to TRBJ2-5, with D possibly TRBD2 on 6 matching bases. This CDR3 comprises 13 residues. The V gene lost 4 bases and the J gene lost 7 bases, with 13 bases spanning the gap. Per germline, CDR1 MNHEY and CDR2 SMNVEV (reference sequence). The CDR3 reads CASSWGGSRTQYF. The CDR3 coding sequence is TGTGCCAGCAGTTGGGGAGGTTCGAGGACCCAGTACTTC.

This rearrangement joins TRBV28 to TRBJ2-7, with no clear D. V lost 1 base, J lost 5 bases, and 9 bases lay in between. The CDR3 spans 13 residues. In germline, CDR1 is MDHEN, CDR2 SYDVKM. CDR3 sequence (DNA): TGTGCCAGCAGTTTATTAAGGGATGACGAGCAGTACGTC. Translating it yields CASSLLRDDEQYV.

With regard to this clone: Other DNA sequences in the sample encode the same CDR3. The V and J genes are TRBV14 and TRBJ1-1; D is perhaps TRBD1 (5 bases). V was trimmed by 4 bases and J by 0 bases, leaving 9 bases between them. This CDR3 spans 14 amino acids. CDR1 is SGHDN, CDR2 FVKESK, per germline. The CDR3 bases are TGTGCCAGCAGCCTTGCAGGGATGAACACTGAAGCTTTCTTT. Translating it yields CASSLAGMNTEAFF.

The chain has TRBV18 and TRBJ1-1, with a tentative D call TRBD1 (5 bases). In germline, CDR1 is KGHSH, CDR2 LQKENI. This CDR3 is built from 15 residues. V dropped 4 bases and J dropped 1 base, with 13 bases sitting between them. DNA of the CDR3: TGTGCCAGCTCACTCGCACAGGTCGGGAACACTGAAGCTTTCTTT. It encodes CASSLAQVGNTEAFF.

The table lists this clone with a few counts. Within the sample, other DNA sequences also encode this same CDR3. The rearrangement uses TRBV11-3 and TRBJ2-1, with 10 bases identical to TRBD2. Germline CDR1 and CDR2: SGHNT and YENEEA. V shed 1 base and J 10 bases; nucleotides not matched to a gene: 7. The CDR3 loop spans 15 amino acids. This chain's CDR3 is CASSLGGLAGDEQFF. The CDR3 DNA follows: TGTGCCAGCAGCTTAGGAGGGCTAGCGGGAGACGAGCAGTTCTTC.

For the CDR3, the DNA is TGTGCCAGCAGTTTGGTCCAGGGATATGGCTACACCTTC. Protein product: CASSLVQGYGYTF. The J gene is TRBJ1-2, the V gene TRBV28; D perhaps matches TRBD1 (5 bases). CDR1 is MDHEN, CDR2 SYDVKM, per germline. V lost 3 bases and J 5 bases, leaving 10 bases between the germline ends. This CDR3 comprises 13 residues.

The rearrangement uses TRBV27 and TRBJ2-3; no reliable D call. The ends were cut back, 5 bases at V and 4 bases at J, with 7 bases in the middle. Germline loops: CDR1 MNHEY, CDR2 SMNVEV (reference sequence). The CDR3 length is 12 residues. The CDR3 DNA reads TGTGCCAGCAGTCCCCTCTCAGATACGCAGTATTTT. Its translation: CASSPLSDTQYF.

The rearrangement links TRBV28 to TRBJ2-7, with D unresolved. CDR1 and CDR2 from the germline V gene are MDHEN and SYDVKM. Trimming left V 0 bases short and J 0 bases short, with 9 bases between. This CDR3 has 15 amino acids. CDR3 residues: CASSLWTRSSYEQYV. Written as DNA, the CDR3 is TGTGCCAGCAGTTTATGGACACGGAGCTCCTACGAGCAGTACGTC.